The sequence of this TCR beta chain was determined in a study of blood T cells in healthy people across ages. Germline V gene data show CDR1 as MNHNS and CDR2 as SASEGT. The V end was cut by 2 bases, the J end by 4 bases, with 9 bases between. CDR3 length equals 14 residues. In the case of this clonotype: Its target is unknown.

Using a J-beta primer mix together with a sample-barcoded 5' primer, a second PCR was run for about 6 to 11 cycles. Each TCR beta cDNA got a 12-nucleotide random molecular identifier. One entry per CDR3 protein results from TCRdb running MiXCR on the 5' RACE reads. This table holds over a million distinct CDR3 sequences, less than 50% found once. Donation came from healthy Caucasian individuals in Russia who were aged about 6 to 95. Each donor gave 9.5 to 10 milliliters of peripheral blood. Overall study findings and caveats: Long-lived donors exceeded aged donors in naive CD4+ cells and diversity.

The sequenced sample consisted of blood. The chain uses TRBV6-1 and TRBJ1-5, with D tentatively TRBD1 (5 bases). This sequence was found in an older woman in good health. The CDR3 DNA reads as TGTGCCAGCAGTGAAAACGGGGGGAATCAGCCCCAGCATTTT. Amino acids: CASSENGGNQPQHF.